This T cell receptor (beta chain) was identified in a study of T cells in Graves' hyperthyroidism and ophthalmopathy. Study results and caveats: Among thyroid clonotypes expanded above 0.001, most also appeared in blood.

Amplified TCR beta CDR3 regions derived from RNA transcripts. In the first-round RT-PCR of the TCR CDR3, the HTBI primer set was used. Each CDR3 protein is one row after TCRdb ran MiXCR on the multiplex PCR reads. The sample has some 690,000 distinct CDR3 sequences; 17% are singletons. This clonotype appeared many times. Its antigen is unidentified. The sequencing input was blood. The clonotype comes from a man in his forties or fifties with Graves' hyperthyroidism.

CDR3 region: CASSLTERGIGEQYF. The DNA of the CDR3 is TGTGCCAGCAGCTTAACCGAGCGGGGAATCGGCGAGCAGTACTTC. The chain carries TRBV7-3 and TRBJ2-7, with 7 bases identical to TRBD2. CDR3 size: 15 residues. The V gene's germline CDR1 is SGHTA and CDR2 FQGTGA. The V gene end was trimmed by 0 bases and the J gene end by 6 bases; junction bases not matched to a gene: 8. The entire variable domain, with the rest obtained from reference TRBV7-3 and TRBJ2-7, is as follows: GAGVSQTPSNKVTEKGKYVELRCDPISGHTALYWYRQSLGQGPEFLIYFQGTGAADDSGLPNDRFFAVRPEGSVSTLKIQRTERGDSAVYLCASSLTERGIGEQYFGPGTRLTVT.